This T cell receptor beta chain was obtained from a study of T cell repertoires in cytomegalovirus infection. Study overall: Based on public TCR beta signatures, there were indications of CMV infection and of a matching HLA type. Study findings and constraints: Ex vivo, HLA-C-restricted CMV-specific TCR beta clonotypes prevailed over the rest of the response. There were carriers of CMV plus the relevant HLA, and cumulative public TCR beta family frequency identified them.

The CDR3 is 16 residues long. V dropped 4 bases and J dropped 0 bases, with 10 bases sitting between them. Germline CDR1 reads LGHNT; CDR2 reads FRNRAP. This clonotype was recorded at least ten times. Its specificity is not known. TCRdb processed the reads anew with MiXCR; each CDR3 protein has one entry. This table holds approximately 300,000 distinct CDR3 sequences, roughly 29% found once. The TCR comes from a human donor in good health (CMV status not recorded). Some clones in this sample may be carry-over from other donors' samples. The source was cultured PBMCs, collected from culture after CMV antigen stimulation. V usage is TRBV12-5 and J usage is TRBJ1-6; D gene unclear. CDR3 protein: CASGSGGSSYNSPLHF. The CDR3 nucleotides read TGTGCTAGTGGTTCAGGAGGGAGCTCCTATAATTCACCCCTCCACTTT.